These 23 T cell receptor beta chains share one sample of origin, sequenced in a study of blood T cell repertoires in COVID-19. Produced via immunoSEQ multiplex PCR; TCRdb's table is partial and in-frame only. Of about 240,000 clones in the sample, about three quarters were seen once. Material for sequencing was peripheral blood. The receptors were gathered from a woman at least 80 years old with acute or convalescent COVID-19.

The chain carries TRBV18 and TRBJ2-7, with TRBD2 as a possible D gene (6 bases). The germline gives CDR1 KGHSH, CDR2 LQKENI. The germline V and J ends were trimmed by 2 bases and 6 bases, with 8 bases remaining between them. The CDR3 is made up of 12 amino acids. The chain's CDR3 is CASSPYGGEQYF. The CDR3 DNA is TGTGCCAGCTCACCATACGGGGGCGAGCAGTACTTC.

This chain links TRBV3-1 (or the pseudogene TRBV3-2) with TRBJ2-3, with 14 bases fitting TRBD2. Per germline, CDR1 LGHDT and CDR2 YNNKEL (reference sequence). The CDR3 runs 18 residues. The J segment lost 3 bases and the V segment lost 5 bases, leaving 10 bases of the junction unmatched. The CDR3 spells CASSSSGLAGGQTDTQYF. In DNA form, the CDR3 reads TGTGCCAGCAGCTCATCCGGACTAGCGGGGGGACAAACAGATACGCAGTATTTT.

This chain's CDR3 is CASRGHTVNEKLFF. CDR3 in DNA: TGTGCCAGTCGCGGACACACTGTGAATGAAAAACTGTTTTTT. The chain recombines TRBV6-5 with TRBJ1-4; D is possibly TRBD1 (5 bases). The germline V gene encodes CDR1 MNHEY and CDR2 SVGAGI. Trimming took 9 bases from V and 5 from J, leaving 16 bases between them. The CDR3 spans 14 residues.

The chain links TRBV29-1 to TRBJ1-1; weak D call: TRBD1 (6 bases). Germline V gene lookup returns CDR1 SQVTM and CDR2 ANQGSEA. Trimming pared 4 bases from V and 1 base from J, leaving 10 bases between. The CDR3 runs to 13 residues. The CDR3 region is CSVADRRNTEAFF. The CDR3 DNA reads as TGCAGCGTTGCTGACAGGCGGAACACTGAAGCTTTCTTT.

This chain links TRBV28 with TRBJ1-6; weak D call: TRBD1 (5 bases). The CDR3 has 14 amino acids. Trimming removed 8 bases at V and 1 base at J, with 9 bases between. Germline-derived CDR1 and CDR2 are MDHEN and SYDVKM. CDR3: CASGRQSYNSPLHF. As DNA, the CDR3 is TGTGCCAGCGGGCGACAGTCCTATAATTCACCCCTCCACTTT.

The chain joins TRBV7-8 to TRBJ2-7; the match to TRBD1 covers 10 bases. The J segment lost 0 bases and the V segment lost 5 bases, leaving 13 bases of the junction unmatched. Germline V CDR1 and CDR2: SGHVS, FQNEAQ. This CDR3 spans 18 amino acids. In nucleotides, the CDR3 is TGTGCCAGCAGCCCGAATCTCGACAGGGGGCTTTACTCCTACGAGCAGTACTTC. Protein sequence: CASSPNLDRGLYSYEQYF.

The chain joins TRBV3-1 (or the pseudogene TRBV3-2) to TRBJ2-1, with 9 bases identical to TRBD2. CDR3 length: 15 amino acids. Germline CDR1 LGHDT, CDR2 YNNKEL (reference sequence). The ends lost 2 bases at V and 6 bases at J; junction bases unmatched: 5. CDR3 amino acids: CASSQLAGTPNEQFF. The CDR3 DNA sequence: TGTGCCAGCAGCCAACTAGCGGGGACGCCCAATGAGCAGTTCTTC.

This clone was recorded a few times. One end of the junction varies from germline; a read error may be responsible. The V and J genes are TRBV6-5 and TRBJ1-1, with D possibly TRBD1 on 6 matching bases. The CDR3 sequence is 11 residues long. Germline CDR1 and CDR2: MNHEY and SVGAGI. The CDR3 sequence: CAGRGLTEAFF. For the CDR3, the DNA is TGTGCCGGCAGGGGCCTCACTGAAGCTTTCTTT.

The sample holds a few counts of this clone. This chain joins TRBV18 and TRBJ2-5; 10 bases agree with TRBD2. With 2 bases clipped from V and 4 bases from J, the junction kept 7 bases outside the gene matches. Germline loops: CDR1 KGHSH, CDR2 LQKENI. CDR3 length: 16 residues. DNA of the CDR3: TGTGCCAGCTCACCAATTAGCGGGGGGCCAGCAGAGACCCAGTACTTC. Its protein is CASSPISGGPAETQYF.

The CDR3 reads CASSSSRGGGELFF. The CDR3 region has the DNA TGTGCCAGCAGCTCCTCTCGGGGAGGTGGGGAGCTGTTTTTT. This rearrangement joins TRBV7-2 to TRBJ2-2, with D perhaps matching TRBD2 (6 bases). This CDR3 is built from 14 residues. Trimming removed 4 bases from V and 8 bases from J, with 14 bases in between. Germline V lookup: CDR1 SGHTA, CDR2 FQGNSA.

V usage is TRBV2 and J usage is TRBJ1-3; D gene uncertain. Trimming left V 1 base short and J 5 bases short, with 6 bases between. The CDR3 has 13 residues. Germline V gives CDR1 SNHLY, CDR2 FYNNEI. The CDR3 reads CASSEGPRNTIYF. CDR3 sequence (DNA): TGTGCCAGCAGTGAAGGTCCTAGAAACACCATATATTTT.

This clone was seen a single time. V usage is TRBV7-9 and J usage is TRBJ1-3; D call uncertain. The CDR3 extends over 16 amino acids. V lost 4 bases, J lost 2 bases, and 15 bases lay in between. Germline values: CDR1 SEHNR, CDR2 FQNEAQ (reference sequence). CDR3 protein: CASSSARVEPGNTIYF. For the CDR3, the DNA is TGTGCCAGCAGCTCCGCGAGGGTGGAACCTGGAAACACCATATATTTT.

The chain carries TRBV19 and TRBJ2-5, with D maybe TRBD2 (6 bases). Germline CDR1 reads LNHDA; CDR2 reads SQIVND (reference sequence). CDR3 length: 14 amino acids. V gave up 4 bases and J gave up 5 bases, with 14 bases separating them. In nucleotides, the CDR3 is TGTGCCAGTAGTACGCGGAGGGGTGCGGAGACCCAGTACTTC. Translated: CASSTRRGAETQYF.

With respect to this clone: Since a much larger clone is just one base distant, this may be a read error. The chain uses TRBV7-2 and TRBJ2-1; 11 positions match TRBD1. The V gene's germline CDR1 is SGHTA and CDR2 FQGNSA. J was trimmed by 3 bases and V by 1 base; bases with no gene match: 2. The CDR3 is 16 amino acids. The CDR3, as DNA: TGTGCCAGCAGCTTAGATGGGACAGGGGGCTACAATGAGCAGTTCTTC. Translation: CASSLDGTGGYNEQFF. Full variable domain (remainder filled in from reference TRBV7-2 and TRBJ2-1): GAGVSQSPSNKVTEKGKDVELRCDPISGHTALYWYRQSLGQGLEFLIYFQGNSAPDKSGLPSDRFSAERTGGSVSTLTIQRTQQEDSAVYLCASSLDGTGGYNEQFFGPGTRLTVL.

CDR3 coding DNA: TGTGCCAGCAGCCCTACAGGGACTGGAAACACCATATATTTT. It translates to CASSPTGTGNTIYF. The rearrangement joins TRBV7-2 to TRBJ1-3; tentatively, D is TRBD1 (6 bases). The V and J ends lost 5 bases and 2 bases respectively, with 10 bases between them. Germline-derived CDR1 and CDR2 are SGHTA and FQGNSA. The CDR3 has 14 amino acids.

Many counts were recorded for this clone. The chain combines TRBV4-2 with TRBJ1-1, with D maybe TRBD1 (6 bases). Germline assignment: CDR1 LGHNA and CDR2 YNFKEQ. Trimming left V 1 base short and J 1 base short, with 10 bases between. The length of the CDR3 is 15 residues. CDR3 sequence (DNA): TGTGCCAGCAGCCAAGGTGGCAGGGGGAACACTGAAGCTTTCTTT. It translates to CASSQGGRGNTEAFF.

There are a few counts of this clone. The chain is built from TRBV6-5 and TRBJ2-2, with D unresolved. Trimming removed 6 bases at V and 1 base at J, with 12 bases between. The CDR3 length is 15 residues. CDR1 is MNHEY, CDR2 SVGAGI, per germline. The CDR3 nucleotides are TGTGCCAGCAGCCGACTTACACAGAACACCGGGGAGCTGTTTTTT. It specifies CASSRLTQNTGELFF.

The gene calls are TRBV2 and TRBJ2-5; D is unclear. CDR1 is SNHLY, CDR2 FYNNEI, per germline. The CDR3 contains 14 residues. Trimming pared 4 bases from V and 4 bases from J, leaving 13 bases between. CDR3 bases: TGTGCCAGCAGTGTTGTCCGCGTTCGAGAGACCCAGTACTTC. As protein: CASSVVRVRETQYF. Variable domain in full (rest from reference TRBV2 and TRBJ2-5): EPEVTQTPSHQVTQMGQEVILRCVPISNHLYFYWYRQILGQKVEFLVSFYNNEISEKSEIFDDQFSVERPDGSNFTLKIRSTKLEDSAMYFCASSVVRVRETQYFGPGTRLLVL.

The chain couples TRBV5-6 to TRBJ1-1; TRBD1 matches 10 bases. CDR3 length: 17 amino acids. The J segment lost 1 base and the V segment lost 0 bases, leaving 6 bases of the junction unmatched. Germline V gene data show CDR1 as SGHDT and CDR2 as YYEEEE. The CDR3 here is CASSLVGQGTWNTEAFF. In nucleotides, the CDR3 is TGTGCCAGCAGCTTGGTGGGACAGGGGACGTGGAACACTGAAGCTTTCTTT.

V gene TRBV15 combines with J gene TRBJ2-5; 8 bases fit TRBD1. CDR1 and CDR2 from the germline V gene are LNHNV and YYDKDF (reference sequence). The ends lost 5 bases at V and 4 bases at J; junction bases unmatched: 18. This CDR3 comprises 18 residues. The CDR3 nucleotides read TGTGCCACCAGCGGAGGCAGGGGGCGTTCTTTTCTTGTAGAGACCCAGTACTTC. Protein sequence: CATSGGRGRSFLVETQYF.

This clone was found a few times. J is TRBJ1-2 and V is TRBV5-1; 10 bases fit TRBD1. Losses at the gene ends were 4 bases for V and 3 bases for J; bases not matched to a gene: 6. The CDR3 has 15 amino acids. Germline V gene sequence: CDR1 SGHRS, CDR2 YFSETQ. CDR3 in amino acids: CASSPGGTGDYGYTF. CDR3 nucleotides: TGCGCCAGCAGCCCTGGTGGGACAGGGGACTATGGCTACACCTTC.

This chain joins TRBV7-9 and TRBJ2-1; D is undetermined. The CDR3 length is 14 residues. CDR1 is SEHNR and CDR2 is FQNEAQ in the germline V gene (reference sequence). Trimming stripped 4 bases from V and 5 bases from J, with 12 bases between. CDR3 bases: TGTGCCAGCAGCTATTCAAAGCTCGACAATGAGCAGTTCTTC. It is translated as CASSYSKLDNEQFF.

The chain combines TRBV6-2 or TRBV6-3 with TRBJ1-6, with D perhaps TRBD1 (5 bases). Germline V gene sequence: CDR1 MNHEY, CDR2 SVGEGT. Trimming pared 3 bases from V and 6 bases from J, leaving 21 bases between. The CDR3 totals 18 residues. The CDR3 DNA sequence: TGTGCCAGCAGTTATCCCCGCCAGGGAGGCTCTAGTAATTCACCCCTCCACTTT. Encoded protein: CASSYPRQGGSSNSPLHF.